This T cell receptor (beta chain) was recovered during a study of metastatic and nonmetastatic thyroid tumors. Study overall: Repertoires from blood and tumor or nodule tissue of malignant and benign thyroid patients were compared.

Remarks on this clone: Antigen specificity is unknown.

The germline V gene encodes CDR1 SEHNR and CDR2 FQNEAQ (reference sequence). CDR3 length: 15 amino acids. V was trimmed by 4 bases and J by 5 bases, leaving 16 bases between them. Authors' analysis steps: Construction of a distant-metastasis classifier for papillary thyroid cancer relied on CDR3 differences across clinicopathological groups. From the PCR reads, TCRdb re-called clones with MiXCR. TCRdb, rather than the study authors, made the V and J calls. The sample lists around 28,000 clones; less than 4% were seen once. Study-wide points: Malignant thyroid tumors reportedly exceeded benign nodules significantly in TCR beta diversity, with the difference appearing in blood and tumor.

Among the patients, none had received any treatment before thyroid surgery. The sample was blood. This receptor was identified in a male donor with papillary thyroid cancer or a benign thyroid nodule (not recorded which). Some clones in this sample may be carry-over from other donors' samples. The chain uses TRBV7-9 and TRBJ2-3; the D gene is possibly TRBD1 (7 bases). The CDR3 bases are TGTGCCAGCAGCTCCCAGGGGGGTGCGGTAGATACGCAGTATTTT. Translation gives CASSSQGGAVDTQYF. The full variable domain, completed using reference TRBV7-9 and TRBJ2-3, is DTGVSQNPRHKITKRGQNVTFRCDPISEHNRLYWYRQTLGQGPEFLTYFQNEAQLEKSRLLSDRFSAERPKGSFSTLEIQRTEQGDSAMYLCASSSQGGAVDTQYFGPGTRLTVL.